These T cell receptor beta chains were read from a single sample in a study of spatial heterogeneity in lung cancer. From the 5' RACE reads, TCRdb called clonotypes with MiXCR, one entry per CDR3 protein. There are 350 to 550 distinct CDR3 sequences in the sample; about a tenth occur only once, and less than 30% lies in the top ten. The source was normal lung tissue next to the tumor, collected at surgery. These receptors came from a female donor with early-stage non-small cell lung cancer. CDR3s leave out the opening cysteine and the closing phenylalanine or tryptophan. Each record gives: V gene, CDR3 length, J gene, CDR3 protein.

v_call: TRBV7-7; cdr3_length: 13; j_call: TRBJ2-2; cdr3_aa: ASRSGTGDTGELF
v_call: TRBV20-1; cdr3_length: 15; j_call: TRBJ2-6; cdr3_aa: SARPAQGFSGANVLT
v_call: TRBV15; cdr3_length: 11; j_call: TRBJ2-5; cdr3_aa: ATSLGTRETQY
v_call: TRBV28; cdr3_length: 8; j_call: TRBJ2-1; cdr3_aa: ASLKNEQF
v_call: TRBV7-2; cdr3_length: 12; j_call: TRBJ2-5; cdr3_aa: ASSFISGSETQY
v_call: TRBV6-4; cdr3_length: 12; j_call: TRBJ1-5; cdr3_aa: ARREQLSNQPQH
v_call: TRBV12-5; cdr3_length: 13; j_call: TRBJ2-1; cdr3_aa: ASGLGGGLAGEQF
v_call: TRBV13; cdr3_length: 14; j_call: TRBJ2-3; cdr3_aa: ASSSTRDSSTDTQY
v_call: TRBV20-1; cdr3_length: 12; j_call: TRBJ2-1; cdr3_aa: SAGGLAGIGEQF
v_call: TRBV6-5; cdr3_length: 11; j_call: TRBJ1-2; cdr3_aa: ASSLTDNYGYT